These T cell receptor beta chains were read from a single sample in a study of blood T cell repertoires in COVID-19. Assay used: immunoSEQ multiplex PCR; TCRdb lists only in-frame clones, some missing. This table has 300,000 to 400,000 clones, approximately 90% appearing once. Sequencing was carried out using peripheral blood. The receptors stem from a woman aged 45-59 years with active or convalescent COVID-19. CDR3s include the opening cysteine and the closing phenylalanine or tryptophan. Fields, in order: V gene, clone size, D gene, J gene, CDR3 protein, CDR3 DNA. The D gene is left open where the match is weak. Where a row states a size, it is once, few, many or the class of an expanded clone; other rows omit it.

TRBV2	NA	NA	TRBJ2-2	CASSSTRPGELFF	TGTGCCAGCAGTTCGACTCGACCCGGGGAGCTGTTTTTT
TRBV28	NA	NA	TRBJ1-3	CASYNRPSGNTIYF	TGTGCCAGCTATAACAGGCCGTCTGGAAACACCATATATTTT
TRBV7-3	NA	NA	TRBJ2-1	CASSAGLYSYNEQFF	TGTGCCAGCAGCGCCGGACTATACTCCTACAATGAGCAGTTCTTC
TRBV27	NA	TRBD1	TRBJ2-2	CASRRGQGGGELFF	TGTGCCAGCAGGCGGGGACAGGGCGGCGGGGAGCTGTTTTTT
TRBV4-1	NA	TRBD2	TRBJ2-1	CASSRAGDTAYNEQFF	TGCGCCAGCAGCCGAGCGGGGGACACCGCCTACAATGAGCAGTTCTTC
TRBV5-6	NA	NA	TRBJ1-4	CASRSGQYNEKLFF	TGTGCCAGCAGATCCGGACAGTATAATGAAAAACTGTTTTTT
TRBV5-1	few	TRBD1	TRBJ1-2	CASSLDEGARGYGYTF	TGCGCCAGCAGCTTGGACGAGGGGGCGAGAGGATATGGCTACACCTTC
TRBV11-2	NA	NA	TRBJ1-1	CASSSWGDTEAFF	TGTGCCAGCAGCTCATGGGGCGACACTGAAGCTTTCTTT
TRBV6-4	once	NA	TRBJ2-3	CASSVRASFDTQYF	TGTGCCAGCAGTGTCAGGGCTAGTTTCGATACGCAGTATTTT
TRBV5-6	NA	TRBD1	TRBJ1-6	CASSKDTGGDSPLHF	TGTGCCAGCAGCAAAGATACAGGGGGCGATTCACCCCTCCACTTT
TRBV19	NA	NA	TRBJ1-1	CASSIGRSTEAFF	TGTGCCAGTAGTATTGGGAGAAGCACTGAAGCTTTCTTT
TRBV9	NA	NA	TRBJ2-1	CASSVGQIPYNEQFF	TGTGCCAGCAGCGTAGGACAGATTCCCTACAATGAGCAGTTCTTC
TRBV4-3	NA	NA	TRBJ1-2	CASSQAKGLGYGYTF	TGCGCCAGCAGCCAAGCCAAGGGGCTAGGCTATGGCTACACCTTC
TRBV7-6	NA	NA	TRBJ1-2	CASSLEVGGTHGYTF	TGTGCCAGCAGCTTAGAGGTCGGGGGGACTCATGGCTACACCTTC
TRBV7-3	NA	TRBD1	TRBJ1-2	CASSPKQGNYGYTF	TGTGCCAGCAGCCCTAAACAGGGGAACTATGGCTACACCTTC
TRBV30	NA	TRBD1	TRBJ2-7	CAWNRQGQGNEQYF	TGTGCCTGGAATCGCCAGGGACAGGGTAACGAGCAGTACTTC
TRBV19	NA	TRBD1	TRBJ1-5	CASSLEYRGGNQPQHF	TGTGCCAGTAGTCTAGAGTACAGGGGAGGCAATCAGCCCCAGCATTTT
TRBV4-2	NA	NA	TRBJ2-1	CASGPLAGSYNEQFF	TGTGCCAGCGGACCCCTGGCGGGCTCCTACAATGAGCAGTTCTTC
TRBV9	NA	NA	TRBJ1-3	CASSVVGGSGNTIYF	TGTGCCAGCAGCGTAGTAGGGGGCTCTGGAAACACCATATATTTT
TRBV5-1	few	TRBD1	TRBJ1-2	CASSQGTGLAYGYTF	TGCGCCAGCAGCCAAGGGACAGGACTTGCTTATGGCTACACCTTC
TRBV5-5	NA	TRBD1	TRBJ1-3	CASSVQGAGNTIYF	TGTGCCAGCAGCGTACAGGGGGCTGGAAACACCATATATTTT
TRBV12-5	once	TRBD2	TRBJ2-3	CASGPGGVTDTQYF	TGTGCTAGTGGCCCGGGGGGAGTTACAGATACGCAGTATTTT
TRBV30	NA	TRBD1	TRBJ1-6	CAWSVLTGGNYNSPLHF	TGTGCCTGGAGTGTCTTGACAGGGGGGAACTATAATTCACCCCTCCACTTT
TRBV6-5	NA	TRBD2	TRBJ2-1	CASSSPSGGALDEQFF	TGTGCCAGCAGTTCCCCCAGCGGGGGGGCCTTGGATGAGCAGTTCTTC
TRBV6-4	NA	TRBD1	TRBJ1-1	CASSPGQGGEAFF	TGTGCCAGCAGTCCGGGACAGGGCGGTGAAGCTTTCTTT
TRBV27	NA	TRBD2	TRBJ2-2	CASSLRGLAGVSGELFF	TGTGCCAGCAGTTTACGGGGACTAGCGGGAGTATCCGGGGAGCTGTTTTTT
TRBV7-2	NA	TRBD2	TRBJ2-1	CASSLGAGEGWNEQFF	TGTGCCAGCAGCTTAGGGGCGGGAGAAGGTTGGAATGAGCAGTTCTTC
TRBV28	NA	NA	TRBJ1-6	CASSQRGSYNSPLHF	TGTGCCAGCAGTCAGCGAGGGTCCTATAATTCACCCCTCCACTTT
TRBV7-9	once	NA	TRBJ2-4	CASSLEGVLAKNIQYF	TGTGCCAGCAGCTTGGAGGGAGTACTAGCCAAAAACATTCAGTACTTC